This paragraph reports one T cell receptor (beta chain). The authors ran the assay at deep level. The DNA input per sorted-subset replicate PCR was about 220 ng, corresponding to 25,000 to 35,000 T cell genomes. Original data processing: ImmunoSEQ only sent back junction sequences with no quality scores, so filtering was done differently. Generated by immunoSEQ multiplex PCR, the TCRdb table keeps only in-frame clones and is missing some. The DNA gave D and trimming, while V, J and clone size come from that table. The sample holds around 1.9 million clones, about 93% seen once. These data belong to a study of shared clonotypes between healthy human individuals. Terminally differentiated effector memory CD45RA+ cells were excluded from the naive CD8 cells, which were CD45RO-negative and positively selected for CCR7. This CDR3 is 16 amino acids long. V dropped 0 bases and J dropped 1 base, with 15 bases sitting between them. Germline V CDR1 and CDR2: GTSNPN, SVGIG (reference sequence).

The specimen sequenced was naive CD8+ T cells from PBMCs. The rearrangement links TRBV30 to TRBJ1-1; D unclear. The receptor's source is a man between 18 and 35 years old in good health. Some clones in this sample may be carry-over from other donors' samples. For the CDR3, the DNA is TGTGCCTGGAGTGTCTTTGTCCGGACCCGGAACACTGAAGCTTTCTTT. Its translation: CAWSVFVRTRNTEAFF.